This TCR beta chain was sequenced in a study of blood T cell repertoires in COVID-19. Across the study: The United States, Italy and Spain were the sources of the acute and convalescent COVID-19 samples. From T cells, B-cell-depleted T cells, or PBMCs came the material, which was cDNA or gDNA.

In the original processing: The assay estimated nucleated cells by amplifying reference gene primers. Clones were sequenced by immunoSEQ multiplex PCR, and TCRdb holds only the in-frame ones, with some missing. V, J and clone size reflect that table, while D and trimming were determined from the DNA. The repertoire includes approximately 240,000 clones, roughly 84% of them detected once, and around 1.5% sits in the top ten. The V end lost 0 bases, the J end lost 9 bases, and 12 bases lay between the germline ends. Per the germline V gene, CDR1 is SGHRS and CDR2 is YFSETQ. The CDR3 is 14 residues long.

The receptor's source is a woman aged 40 to 49 who had recovered from COVID-19. Sequenced input: peripheral blood. The chain has TRBV5-1 and TRBJ1-4; D is possibly TRBD1 (6 bases). The CDR3 DNA is TGCGCCAGCAGCTTGGGTCAGGGGAACAAAAAACTGTTTTTT. Amino acids: CASSLGQGNKKLFF.